These 26 T cell receptor beta chains share one sample of origin, sequenced in a study of blood T cell repertoires in COVID-19. Some clones are missing from TCRdb's copy, which holds only in-frame ones; the method was immunoSEQ multiplex PCR. The data hold 100,000 to 120,000 clones, with roughly 81% observed a single time. The sequenced material came from peripheral blood. These receptor sequences come from a woman aged 65 to 85 with acute or convalescent COVID-19.

The chain has TRBV12-3 or TRBV12-4 and TRBJ1-1; 8 positions match TRBD1. Germline trimming cut 7 bases from V and 1 base from J; bases unmatched to any gene: 2. The CDR3 contains 13 residues. CDR3 sequence: CASKTGGNTEAFF. CDR3 DNA sequence: TGTGCCAGCAAAACAGGGGGGAACACTGAAGCTTTCTTT.

The CDR3 reads CASSLELAGINEQFF. The CDR3 DNA follows: TGTGCCAGCAGCTTAGAACTAGCGGGAATCAATGAGCAGTTCTTC. This chain joins TRBV7-6 and TRBJ2-1, with TRBD2 matching over 10 bases. V lost 1 base, J lost 6 bases, and 3 bases stayed unmatched. The CDR3 is 15 residues long. Per the germline V gene, CDR1 is SGHVS and CDR2 is FNYEAQ. Full variable domain (remainder filled in from reference TRBV7-6 and TRBJ2-1): GAGVSQSPRYKVTKRGQDVALRCDPISGHVSLYWYRQALGQGPEFLTYFNYEAQQDKSGLPNDRFSAERPEGSISTLTIQRTEQRDSAMYRCASSLELAGINEQFFGPGTRLTVL.

The chain combines TRBV7-9 with TRBJ2-3, with 8 bases aligning to TRBD2. Germline trimming cut 11 bases from V and 0 bases from J; bases unmatched to any gene: 7. This CDR3 contains 14 residues. From germline, CDR1 is SEHNR and CDR2 FQNEAQ (reference sequence). The CDR3 region has the DNA TGTGCCGCGGGGTCGGGAGGGAGCACAGATACGCAGTATTTT. As protein: CAAGSGGSTDTQYF. The whole variable domain, filled in from reference TRBV7-9 and TRBJ2-3, reads DTGVSQNPRHKITKRGQNVTFRCDPISEHNRLYWYRQTLGQGPEFLTYFQNEAQLEKSRLLSDRFSAERPKGSFSTLEIQRTEQGDSAMYLCAAGSGGSTDTQYFGPGTRLTVL.

A single count supports this clone. The chain couples TRBV5-8 to TRBJ1-4; 7 bases are shared with TRBD1. V shed 0 bases, J shed 0 bases, and the junction held 5 bases outside the gene matches. This CDR3 comprises 17 residues. CDR1 and CDR2 from the germline V gene are SGHTS and YDEGEE. CDR3 in amino acids: CASSLDRGPSTNEKLFF. The CDR3 DNA reads TGTGCCAGCAGCTTGGACAGGGGCCCTTCAACTAATGAAAAACTGTTTTTT.

This chain joins TRBV6-6 and TRBJ2-2; possible D gene TRBD1, 6 bases. This CDR3 has 13 amino acids. The germline V and J ends were trimmed by 5 bases and 5 bases, with 9 bases remaining between them. The germline gives CDR1 MNHNY, CDR2 SVGAGI (reference sequence). The chain's CDR3 is CASSRQATGELFF. DNA of the CDR3: TGTGCCAGCAGTCGACAGGCAACCGGGGAGCTGTTTTTT.

A note on this clone: The same CDR3 is also encoded by other DNA sequences in this sample. This rearrangement joins TRBV3-1 (or the pseudogene TRBV3-2) to TRBJ2-7; D is unresolved. Trimming left V 1 base short and J 0 bases short, with 7 bases between. This CDR3 region has 14 residues. Germline V gene data show CDR1 as LGHDT and CDR2 as YNNKEL (reference sequence). CDR3: CASSQGSVSYEQYF. The CDR3 coding sequence is TGTGCCAGCAGCCAAGGATCAGTCTCCTACGAGCAGTACTTC.

The chain employs TRBV5-1 and TRBJ2-6, with a possible D match to TRBD2 (7 bases). The CDR3 is 21 residues long. The germline V gene has CDR1 SGHRS and CDR2 YFSETQ. V lost 0 bases and J 0 bases, leaving 22 bases between the germline ends. Here the CDR3 reads CASSLGPFWGGDDSGANVLTF. DNA of the CDR3: TGCGCCAGCAGCTTGGGTCCCTTTTGGGGGGGCGACGACTCTGGGGCCAACGTCCTGACTTTC.

The chain has TRBV9 and TRBJ1-6; 9 bases match TRBD1. The CDR3 is 18 residues long. Trimming at V came to 0 bases and at J to 7 bases, leaving 11 bases not matched to a gene. Germline V CDR1 and CDR2: SGDLS, YYNGEE. The CDR3 sequence: CASSVGRGQGTPNSPLHF. The CDR3 DNA is TGTGCCAGCAGCGTAGGAAGGGGACAGGGTACTCCCAATTCACCCCTCCACTTT.

V is TRBV5-4 and J is TRBJ2-1; weak D call: TRBD1 (7 bases). The CDR3 extends over 17 amino acids. From germline, CDR1 is SGHNT and CDR2 YYREEE (reference sequence). The V gene lost 5 bases and the J gene lost 7 bases, with 25 bases spanning the gap. CDR3 sequence reads: CASSRGGTERMRNEQFF. In DNA form, the CDR3 reads TGTGCCAGCAGTCGGGGCGGGACAGAGAGGATGAGGAATGAGCAGTTCTTC.

This chain joins TRBV19 and TRBJ2-2; D is possibly TRBD2 (6 bases). V shed 5 bases and J shed 3 bases, with 10 bases lying between them. In germline, CDR1 is LNHDA, CDR2 SQIVND (reference sequence). This CDR3 is built from 14 residues. In nucleotides, the CDR3 is TGTGCCAGTAGTCTCTCGGGGGACACCGGGGAGCTGTTTTTT. Translated: CASSLSGDTGELFF.

The gene calls are TRBV5-1 and TRBJ2-3; the match to TRBD2 covers 10 bases. The germline CDR1 and CDR2 sequences are SGHRS and YFSETQ. V was pared by 4 bases and J by 0 bases, with 8 bases of the junction left unmatched. The CDR3 runs to 17 residues. CDR3 in DNA: TGCGCCAGCAGCCAGGCTAGCGGGGGAGCTAGCACAGATACGCAGTATTTT. Translated, it gives CASSQASGGASTDTQYF. The variable domain in full, completed from reference TRBV5-1 and TRBJ2-3, reads KAGVTQTPRYLIKTRGQQVTLSCSPISGHRSVSWYQQTPGQGLQFLFEYFSETQRNKGNFPGRFSGRQFSNSRSEMNVSTLELGDSALYLCASSQASGGASTDTQYFGPGTRLTVL.

The chain is built from TRBV6-6 and TRBJ1-2; 8 bases match TRBD1. CDR1 and CDR2 from the germline V gene are MNHNY and SVGAGI (reference sequence). The trim removed 2 bases at V and 4 bases at J, leaving 3 bases unmatched. CDR3 length: 14 residues. In DNA, the CDR3 is TGTGCCAGCAGTTACGCTGGACAGGGCTATGGCTACACCTTC. Residues: CASSYAGQGYGYTF.

CDR3 in DNA: TGCGCCAGCAGCCAAGAGGAGGGACAGGGGGGGTACGAGCAGTACTTC. It specifies CASSQEEGQGGYEQYF. The rearrangement joins TRBV4-3 to TRBJ2-7, with 11 bases that match TRBD1. CDR3 length equals 16 residues. The germline CDR1 and CDR2 sequences are LGHNA and YSLEER. With V trimmed by 0 bases and J by 4 bases, 5 bases remained unmatched.

The rearrangement links TRBV12-3 or TRBV12-4 to TRBJ2-5, with 9 nucleotides matching TRBD2. The CDR3 is 13 residues long. V gave up 6 bases and J gave up 5 bases; unmatched junction bases: 4. The CDR3 DNA reads TGTGCCAGCAGCAATAGCGGGGGTGAGACCCAGTACTTC. Protein sequence: CASSNSGGETQYF.

This rearrangement joins TRBV29-1 to TRBJ1-5; TRBD1 matches at 7 bases. This CDR3 spans 15 amino acids. The germline V gene has CDR1 SQVTM and CDR2 ANQGSEA. With 5 bases clipped from V and 3 bases from J, the junction kept 10 bases outside the gene matches. CDR3 bases: TGCAGCGTTTCACCATCCACAGGGGACAATCAGCCCCAGCATTTT. Encoded protein: CSVSPSTGDNQPQHF.

V usage is TRBV20-1 and J usage is TRBJ1-1, with TRBD1 as a possible D gene (6 bases). This CDR3 contains 13 residues. CDR1 is DFQATT, CDR2 SNEGSKA, per germline (reference sequence). Trimming took off 3 bases at V and 8 bases at J, with 16 bases between the two ends. The CDR3 loop is CSASRGVGTEAFF. DNA for the CDR3: TGCAGTGCTAGTCGAGGAGTTGGGACAGAAGCTTTCTTT.

The gene calls are TRBV29-1 and TRBJ2-5; D is perhaps TRBD2 (8 bases). V was cut by 6 bases and J by 9 bases, with 20 bases left in between. The V gene's germline CDR1 is SQVTM and CDR2 ANQGSEA. The CDR3 loop spans 13 amino acids. CDR3 DNA sequence: TGCAGCGTCCTACTAGCGGCCACAGGGGCCCAGTACTTC. It encodes CSVLLAATGAQYF.

The chain links TRBV12-3 or TRBV12-4 to TRBJ2-2; no firm D call. The ends were cut back, 6 bases at V and 8 bases at J, with 13 bases in the middle. The CDR3 is made up of 13 amino acids. The CDR3 nucleotides are TGTGCCAGCAGATCTAGTGGCCGAGGGGAGCTGTTTTTT. Its protein product is CASRSSGRGELFF.

This rearrangement joins TRBV10-2 to TRBJ1-2; D possibly corresponds to TRBD1 (5 bases). CDR3 size: 15 residues. The germline gives CDR1 WSHSY, CDR2 SAAADI. With 6 bases removed from V and 4 bases from J, the gap between germline ends came to 18 bases. The CDR3: CASSPLRGGTYGYTF. In DNA form, the CDR3 reads TGCGCCAGCAGCCCCTTACGGGGGGGTACCTATGGCTACACCTTC.

V usage is TRBV30 and J usage is TRBJ1-1, with TRBD1 matching 7 bases. The CDR3 contains 13 residues. V was pared by 5 bases and J by 2 bases, with 5 bases of the junction left unmatched. From germline, CDR1 is GTSNPN and CDR2 SVGIG (reference sequence). The CDR3 region is CAWHTGANTEAFF. Written as DNA, the CDR3 is TGTGCCTGGCATACAGGGGCAAACACTGAAGCTTTCTTT.

The chain carries TRBV5-5 and TRBJ1-5; 8 bases line up with TRBD1. From germline, CDR1 is SGHKS and CDR2 YYEKEE (reference sequence). The CDR3 length is 14 residues. Trimming removed 1 base from V and 5 bases from J; junction bases left unmatched: 2. DNA of the CDR3: TGTGCCAGCAGCTTGACAGGGGGGGATCAGCCCCAGCATTTT. It codes for CASSLTGGDQPQHF.

This clone has more than one count but fewer than ten. V gene TRBV19 combines with J gene TRBJ1-5, with a possible D match to TRBD1 (6 bases). The CDR3 is 13 residues long. Germline V gene data show CDR1 as LNHDA and CDR2 as SQIVND (reference sequence). Trimming removed 10 bases from V and 3 bases from J, with 13 bases in between. CDR3 nucleotide sequence: TGTGCCACTACAGGGATTAACAATCAGCCCCAGCATTTT. Translating it yields CATTGINNQPQHF.

This rearrangement joins TRBV10-2 to TRBJ2-7, with TRBD2 identical over 10 bases. The trim removed 7 bases at V and 4 bases at J, leaving 7 bases unmatched. The CDR3 spans 14 residues. Germline V gene lookup returns CDR1 WSHSY and CDR2 SAAADI. Here the CDR3 DNA reads TGCGCCAGCACCCTAGCGGGGGAGATTTACGAGCAGTACTTC. Translating it yields CASTLAGEIYEQYF.

The chain is built from TRBV5-1 and TRBJ2-5; maybe TRBD2 (5 bases). The CDR3 sequence is 13 residues long. CDR1 SGHRS and CDR2 YFSETQ come from the germline V gene. The V gene lost 4 bases and the J gene lost 9 bases, with 16 bases spanning the gap. The DNA for the CDR3 is TGCGCCAGCAGCGAAACGGGAAGGCTGGCCCAGTACTTC. It yields the protein CASSETGRLAQYF.

This clone was detected once. This chain's CDR3 is CASTAQGDYYNEQFF. The CDR3 nucleotides are TGTGCCAGTACTGCACAGGGCGACTACTACAATGAGCAGTTCTTC. The chain uses TRBV19 and TRBJ2-1, with D tentatively TRBD1 (6 bases). Trimming took off 7 bases at V and 3 bases at J, with 16 bases between the two ends. CDR1 is LNHDA and CDR2 is SQIVND in the germline V gene (reference sequence). The CDR3 consists of 15 residues.

CDR3 sequence (DNA): TGTGCCAGCACCATGGGCCTGGGGGCCGTAGGGGAAAAACTGTTTTTT. This encodes CASTMGLGAVGEKLFF. The rearrangement links TRBV7-9 to TRBJ1-4; D is possibly TRBD1 (6 bases). The germline gives CDR1 SEHNR, CDR2 FQNEAQ (reference sequence). The V gene lost 7 bases and the J gene lost 8 bases, with 23 bases spanning the gap. The CDR3 extends over 16 amino acids.